A single sample gave rise to the 9 T cell receptor beta chains below, sequenced in a study of cytomegalovirus exposure and HLA in healthy donors. The repertoire was sequenced with immunoSEQ multiplex PCR; TCRdb's copy has only in-frame clones and lacks some. The sample yields over 150,000 clones, 75% to 90% seen once. Sequences were obtained from PBMCs. All receptors come from a woman aged 18-30 years in good health and CMV-seronegative.

This chain connects TRBV5-4 to TRBJ1-2; D unclear. This CDR3 spans 14 amino acids. Germline CDR1 SGHNT, CDR2 YYREEE (reference sequence). Trimming took 4 bases from V and 6 from J, leaving 16 bases between them. In DNA, the CDR3 is TGTGCCAGCAGCCCCCGCAGCGGAACTGATGGCTACACCTTC. It translates to CASSPRSGTDGYTF. The variable domain in full, with the rest retrieved from reference TRBV5-4 and TRBJ1-2, is ETGVTQSPTHLIKTRGQQVTLRCSSQSGHNTVSWYQQALGQGPQFIFQYYREEENGRGNFPPRFSGLQFPNYSSELNVNALELDDSALYLCASSPRSGTDGYTFGSGTRLTVV.

This sequence joins TRBV5-1 and TRBJ2-3, with 8 bases lining up with TRBD2. This CDR3 has 16 amino acids. The ends lost 4 bases at V and 1 base at J; junction bases unmatched: 8. The germline gives CDR1 SGHRS, CDR2 YFSETQ. CDR3 sequence reads: CASSPRLAFGTDTQYF. The CDR3 DNA reads TGCGCCAGCAGCCCCCGACTAGCGTTTGGCACAGATACGCAGTATTTT.

The rearrangement uses TRBV18 and TRBJ2-3; 9 positions match TRBD2. The CDR3 totals 16 residues. With V trimmed by 2 bases and J by 4 bases, 7 bases remained unmatched. Germline values: CDR1 KGHSH, CDR2 LQKENI. In nucleotides, the CDR3 is TGTGCCAGCTCACCAGGGACTAGCAAGGTCGCAGATACGCAGTATTTT. It encodes CASSPGTSKVADTQYF.

A single count supports this clone. The V gene is TRBV4-1, the J gene TRBJ1-5; tentatively, D is TRBD1 (6 bases). CDR1 MGHRA and CDR2 YSYEKL come from the germline V gene. The CDR3 runs 19 residues. Trimming left V 5 bases short and J 0 bases short, with 23 bases between. The CDR3 nucleotides are TGCGCCAGCAGCTTCTCTTGGACAGATGTGACCTATAGCAATCAGCCCCAGCATTTT. This translates into CASSFSWTDVTYSNQPQHF.

The chain uses TRBV29-1 and TRBJ2-5; 9 bases match TRBD1. The CDR3 has 14 residues. In germline, CDR1 is SQVTM, CDR2 ANQGSEA. Trimming at V came to 6 bases and at J to 5 bases, leaving 10 bases not matched to a gene. CDR3 DNA: TGCAGCGTCCGCGACAGGGGGGGAGTGGAGACCCAGTACTTC. Translated: CSVRDRGGVETQYF.

The V gene is TRBV11-2, the J gene TRBJ2-7; D gene unclear. The CDR3 runs to 12 residues. Trimming took off 0 bases at V and 4 bases at J, with 4 bases between the two ends. The germline CDR1 and CDR2 sequences are SGHAT and FQNNGV. CDR3 nucleotides: TGTGCCAGCAGCTTAGAGGCTTACGAGCAGTACTTC. Translating it yields CASSLEAYEQYF.

V usage is TRBV27 and J usage is TRBJ2-5; 8 nucleotides match TRBD1. V was pared by 5 bases and J by 3 bases, with 2 bases of the junction left unmatched. Germline V gene data show CDR1 as MNHEY and CDR2 as SMNVEV (reference sequence). The CDR3 consists of 13 residues. In DNA form, the CDR3 reads TGTGCCAGCAGTAGGACAGGGAAAGAGACCCAGTACTTC. It yields the protein CASSRTGKETQYF.

The rearrangement joins TRBV4-1 to TRBJ2-7; TRBD1 matches at 7 bases. Trimming cost V 1 base and J 1 base; bases outside gene matches: 1. Germline V gene data show CDR1 as MGHRA and CDR2 as YSYEKL. This CDR3 is built from 14 residues. The CDR3 loop reads CASSQAGGSYEQYF. CDR3 bases: TGCGCCAGCAGCCAAGCAGGGGGTTCCTACGAGCAGTACTTC.

The chain joins TRBV7-9 to TRBJ1-3; TRBD1 agrees at 7 bases. In germline, CDR1 is SEHNR, CDR2 FQNEAQ (reference sequence). The CDR3 loop spans 15 amino acids. J lost 0 bases, V lost 6 bases, and 5 bases had no gene match. CDR3 protein: CASSYDRDSGNTIYF. CDR3 DNA: TGTGCCAGCAGTTACGACAGGGACTCTGGAAACACCATATATTTT.